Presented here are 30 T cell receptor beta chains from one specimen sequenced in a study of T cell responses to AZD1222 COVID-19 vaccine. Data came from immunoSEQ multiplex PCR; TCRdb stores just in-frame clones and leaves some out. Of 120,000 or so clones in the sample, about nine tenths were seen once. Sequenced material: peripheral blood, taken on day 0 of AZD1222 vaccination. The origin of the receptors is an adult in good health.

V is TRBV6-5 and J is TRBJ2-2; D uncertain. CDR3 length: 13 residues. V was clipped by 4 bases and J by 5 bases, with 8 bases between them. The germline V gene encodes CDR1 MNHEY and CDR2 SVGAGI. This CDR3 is CASSSSRTGELFF. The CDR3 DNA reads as TGTGCCAGCAGTTCAAGCAGGACCGGGGAGCTGTTTTTT.

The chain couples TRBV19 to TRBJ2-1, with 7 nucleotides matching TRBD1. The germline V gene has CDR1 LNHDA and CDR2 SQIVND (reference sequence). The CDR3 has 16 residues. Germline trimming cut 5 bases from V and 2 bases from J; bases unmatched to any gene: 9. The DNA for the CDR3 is TGTGCCAGTAGTTCCCCCCGGGACAGAACCTACAATGAGCAGTTCTTC. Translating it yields CASSSPRDRTYNEQFF.

CDR3 protein: CAWTLRGSDNSPLHF. In DNA form, the CDR3 reads TGTGCCTGGACCCTCAGGGGCTCGGATAATTCACCCCTCCACTTT. This chain links TRBV30 with TRBJ1-6, with D tentatively TRBD1 (6 bases). CDR1 and CDR2 from the germline V gene are GTSNPN and SVGIG (reference sequence). The CDR3 extends over 15 amino acids. Trimming removed 4 bases at V and 5 bases at J, with 15 bases between.

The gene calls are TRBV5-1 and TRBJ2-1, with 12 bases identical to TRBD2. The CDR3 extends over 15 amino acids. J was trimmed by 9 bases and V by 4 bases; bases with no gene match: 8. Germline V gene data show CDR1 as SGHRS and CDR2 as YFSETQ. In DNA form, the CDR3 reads TGCGCCAGCAGCAGCCTAGCGGGAGGGCATGGTGAGCAGTTCTTC. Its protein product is CASSSLAGGHGEQFF.

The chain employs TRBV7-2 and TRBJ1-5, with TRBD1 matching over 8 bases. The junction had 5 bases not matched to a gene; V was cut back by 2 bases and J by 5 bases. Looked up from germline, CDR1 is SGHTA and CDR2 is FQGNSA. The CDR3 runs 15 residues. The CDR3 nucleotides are TGTGCCAGCAGCTTAAGCCAGGGGGCTTATCAGCCCCAGCATTTT. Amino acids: CASSLSQGAYQPQHF. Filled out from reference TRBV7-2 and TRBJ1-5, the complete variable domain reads GAGVSQSPSNKVTEKGKDVELRCDPISGHTALYWYRQSLGQGLEFLIYFQGNSAPDKSGLPSDRFSAERTGGSVSTLTIQRTQQEDSAVYLCASSLSQGAYQPQHFGDGTRLSIL.

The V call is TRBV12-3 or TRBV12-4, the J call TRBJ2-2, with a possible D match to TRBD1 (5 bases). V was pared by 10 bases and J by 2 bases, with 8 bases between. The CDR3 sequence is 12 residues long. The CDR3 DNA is TGTGCCACCCAGGGAAACACCGGGGAGCTGTTTTTT. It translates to CATQGNTGELFF.

The CDR3 loop is CASSPGTGVQPQHF. The CDR3 region has the DNA TGCGCCAGCAGCCCCGGGACAGGGGTTCAGCCCCAGCATTTT. The chain is built from TRBV5-1 and TRBJ1-5; 10 bases are shared with TRBD1. The V gene end was trimmed by 4 bases and the J gene end by 6 bases; junction bases not matched to a gene: 4. There are 14 residues in the CDR3. The V gene's germline CDR1 is SGHRS and CDR2 YFSETQ.

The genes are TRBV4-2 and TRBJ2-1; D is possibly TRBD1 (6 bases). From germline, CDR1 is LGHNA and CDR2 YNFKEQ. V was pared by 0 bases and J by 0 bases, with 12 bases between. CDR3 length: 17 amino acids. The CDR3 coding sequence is TGTGCCAGCAGCCAAGACTGGGGGCTAAGCTCCTACAATGAGCAGTTCTTC. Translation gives CASSQDWGLSSYNEQFF.

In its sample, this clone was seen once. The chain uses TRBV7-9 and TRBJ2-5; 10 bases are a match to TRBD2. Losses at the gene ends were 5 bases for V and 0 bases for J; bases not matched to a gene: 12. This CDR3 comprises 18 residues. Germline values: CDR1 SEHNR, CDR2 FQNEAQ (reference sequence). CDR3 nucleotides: TGTGCCAGCAGCCCACCTTTAAGACTAGCGGGCAACCAAGAGACCCAGTACTTC. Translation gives CASSPPLRLAGNQETQYF.

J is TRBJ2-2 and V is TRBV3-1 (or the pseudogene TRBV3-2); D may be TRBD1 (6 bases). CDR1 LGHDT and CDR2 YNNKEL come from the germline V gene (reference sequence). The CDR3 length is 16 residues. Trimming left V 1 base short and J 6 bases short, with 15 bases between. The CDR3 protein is CASSQGLAGEAGELFF. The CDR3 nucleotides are TGTGCCAGCAGCCAAGGATTGGCAGGGGAAGCCGGGGAGCTGTTTTTT.

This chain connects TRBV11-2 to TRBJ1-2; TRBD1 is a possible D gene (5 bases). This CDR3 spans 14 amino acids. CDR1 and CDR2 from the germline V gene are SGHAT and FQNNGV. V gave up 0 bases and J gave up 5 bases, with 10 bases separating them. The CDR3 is CASSLDRQGYGYTF. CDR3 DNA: TGTGCCAGCAGCTTAGATCGGCAGGGATATGGCTACACCTTC.

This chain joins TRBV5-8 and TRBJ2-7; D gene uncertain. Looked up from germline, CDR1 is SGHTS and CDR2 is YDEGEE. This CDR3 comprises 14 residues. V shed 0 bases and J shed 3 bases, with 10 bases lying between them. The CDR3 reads CASSLATLSYEQYF. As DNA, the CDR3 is TGTGCCAGCAGCTTGGCCACCTTAAGCTACGAGCAGTACTTC.

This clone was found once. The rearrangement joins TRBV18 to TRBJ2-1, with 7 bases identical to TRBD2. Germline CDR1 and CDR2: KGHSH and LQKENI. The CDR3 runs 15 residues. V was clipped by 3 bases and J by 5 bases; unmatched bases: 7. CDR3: CASSPLRRGNNEQFF. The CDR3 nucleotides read TGTGCCAGCTCACCGCTTCGGCGGGGGAACAATGAGCAGTTCTTC.

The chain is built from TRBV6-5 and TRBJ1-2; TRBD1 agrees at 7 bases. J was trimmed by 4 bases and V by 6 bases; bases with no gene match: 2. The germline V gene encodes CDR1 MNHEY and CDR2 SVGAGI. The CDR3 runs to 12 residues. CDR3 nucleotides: TGTGCCAGCAGACAGGGGAGCTATGGCTACACCTTC. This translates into CASRQGSYGYTF.

This chain's CDR3 is CAWSVGSGGVEKLFF. The CDR3 bases are TGTGCCTGGAGTGTAGGGTCAGGGGGCGTTGAAAAACTGTTTTTT. This chain joins TRBV30 and TRBJ1-4, with 8 bases aligning to TRBD1. Germline CDR1 reads GTSNPN; CDR2 reads SVGIG (reference sequence). This CDR3 comprises 15 residues. Trimming at V came to 0 bases and at J to 7 bases, leaving 7 bases not matched to a gene.

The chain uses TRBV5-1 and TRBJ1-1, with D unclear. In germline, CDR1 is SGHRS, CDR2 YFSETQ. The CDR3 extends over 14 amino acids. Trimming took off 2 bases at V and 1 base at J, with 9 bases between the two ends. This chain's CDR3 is CASSFDIPNTEAFF. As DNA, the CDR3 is TGCGCCAGCAGCTTCGACATCCCGAACACTGAAGCTTTCTTT.

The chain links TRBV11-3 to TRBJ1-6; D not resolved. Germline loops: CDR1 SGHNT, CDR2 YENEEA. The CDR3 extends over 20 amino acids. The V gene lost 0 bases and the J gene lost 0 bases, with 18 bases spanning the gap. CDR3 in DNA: TGTGCCAGCAGCTTAGATCCTCCGGTCCTATCTAGCTCCTATAATTCACCCCTCCACTTT. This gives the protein CASSLDPPVLSSSYNSPLHF.

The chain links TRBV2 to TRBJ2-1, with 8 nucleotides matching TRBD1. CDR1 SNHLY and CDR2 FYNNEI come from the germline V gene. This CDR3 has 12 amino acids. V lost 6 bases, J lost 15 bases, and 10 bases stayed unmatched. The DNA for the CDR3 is TGTGCCAGCAGGAAGGACAGGGAAGCCCCGTTCTTC. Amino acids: CASRKDREAPFF.

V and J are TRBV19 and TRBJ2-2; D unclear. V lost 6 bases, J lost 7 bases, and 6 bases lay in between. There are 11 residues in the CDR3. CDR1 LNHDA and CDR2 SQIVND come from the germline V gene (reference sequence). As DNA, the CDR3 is TGTGCCAGTAGGGTTAGCGGGGAGCTGTTTTTT. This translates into CASRVSGELFF.

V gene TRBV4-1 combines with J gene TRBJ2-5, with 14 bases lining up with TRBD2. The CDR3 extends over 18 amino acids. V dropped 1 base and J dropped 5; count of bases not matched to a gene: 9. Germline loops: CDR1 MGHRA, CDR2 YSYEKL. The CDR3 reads CASSQGLAGGRTEETQYF. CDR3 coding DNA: TGCGCCAGCAGCCAAGGACTAGCGGGGGGGCGAACTGAGGAGACCCAGTACTTC.

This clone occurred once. CDR3 DNA: TGTGCCAGCATGGGGACAGCCCAATCTAACTATGGCTACACCTTC. Its protein product is CASMGTAQSNYGYTF. The rearrangement links TRBV25-1 to TRBJ1-2; 7 bases match TRBD1. Germline-derived CDR1 and CDR2 are MGHDK and SYGVNS. The CDR3 is made up of 15 amino acids. Trimming took 7 bases from V and 0 from J; bases not matched to a gene: 8.

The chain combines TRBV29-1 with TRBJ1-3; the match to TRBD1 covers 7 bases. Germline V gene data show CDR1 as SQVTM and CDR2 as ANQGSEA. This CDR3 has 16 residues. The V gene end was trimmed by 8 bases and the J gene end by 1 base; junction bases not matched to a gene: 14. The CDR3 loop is CSPRSCRGGSGNTIYF. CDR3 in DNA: TGCAGCCCCCGATCCTGCAGGGGGGGATCTGGAAACACCATATATTTT.

This chain's CDR3 is CASRVGQGGPPLHF. The CDR3 DNA is TGTGCCAGCAGGGTTGGACAGGGAGGTCCACCCCTCCACTTT. The chain joins TRBV7-2 to TRBJ1-6; 8 nucleotides match TRBD1. The CDR3 consists of 14 residues. Germline loops: CDR1 SGHTA, CDR2 FQGNSA. The junction had 9 bases not matched to a gene; V was cut back by 6 bases and J by 11 bases.

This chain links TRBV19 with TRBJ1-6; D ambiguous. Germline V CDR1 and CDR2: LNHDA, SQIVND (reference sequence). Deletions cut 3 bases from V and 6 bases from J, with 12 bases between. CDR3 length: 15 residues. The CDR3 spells CASSIGTRGNSPLHF. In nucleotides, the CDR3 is TGTGCCAGTAGTATTGGAACTCGAGGTAATTCACCCCTCCACTTT. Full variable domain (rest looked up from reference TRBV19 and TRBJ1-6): DGGITQSPKYLFRKEGQNVTLSCEQNLNHDAMYWYRQDPGQGLRLIYYSQIVNDFQKGDIAEGYSVSREKKESFPLTVTSAQKNPTAFYLCASSIGTRGNSPLHFGNGTRLTVT.

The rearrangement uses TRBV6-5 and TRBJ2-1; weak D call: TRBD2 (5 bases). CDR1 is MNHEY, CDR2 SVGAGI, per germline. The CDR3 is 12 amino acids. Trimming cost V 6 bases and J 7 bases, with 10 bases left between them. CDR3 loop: CASSPPGNEQFF. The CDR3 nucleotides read TGTGCCAGCAGCCCCCCGGGAAATGAGCAGTTCTTC.

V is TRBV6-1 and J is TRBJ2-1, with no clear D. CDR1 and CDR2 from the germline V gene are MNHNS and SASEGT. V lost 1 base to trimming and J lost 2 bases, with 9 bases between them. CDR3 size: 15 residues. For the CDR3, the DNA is TGTGCCAGCAGTGAAGAGTTAAATACCTACAATGAGCAGTTCTTC. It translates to CASSEELNTYNEQFF.

CDR3 residues: CASSPSYNSPLHF. The CDR3 DNA reads as TGTGCCAGCAGCCCCTCCTATAATTCACCCCTCCACTTT. The chain is built from TRBV6-4 and TRBJ1-6; D call uncertain. The CDR3 has 13 residues. Trimming stripped 6 bases from V and 0 bases from J, with 3 bases between. The germline V gene encodes CDR1 MRHNA and CDR2 SNTAGT.

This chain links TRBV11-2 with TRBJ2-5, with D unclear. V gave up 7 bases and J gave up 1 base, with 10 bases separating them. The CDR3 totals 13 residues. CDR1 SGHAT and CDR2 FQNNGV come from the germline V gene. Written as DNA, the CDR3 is TGTGCCAGCACCCACTGGACCCAAGAGACCCAGTACTTC. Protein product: CASTHWTQETQYF.

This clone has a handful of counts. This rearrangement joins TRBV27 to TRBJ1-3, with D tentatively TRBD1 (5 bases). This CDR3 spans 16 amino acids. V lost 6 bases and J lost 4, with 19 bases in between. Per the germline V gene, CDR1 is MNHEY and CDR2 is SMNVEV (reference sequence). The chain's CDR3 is CASSPDISGLGNTIYF. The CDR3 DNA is TGTGCCAGCAGCCCGGACATATCGGGGCTGGGAAACACCATATATTTT.

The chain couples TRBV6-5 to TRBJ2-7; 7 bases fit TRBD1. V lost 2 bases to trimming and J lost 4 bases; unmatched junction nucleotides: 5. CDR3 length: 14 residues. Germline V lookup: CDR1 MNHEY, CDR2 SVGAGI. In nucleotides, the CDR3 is TGTGCCAGCAGTTACGTCCAGGGGGATTACGAGCAGTACTTC. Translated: CASSYVQGDYEQYF.